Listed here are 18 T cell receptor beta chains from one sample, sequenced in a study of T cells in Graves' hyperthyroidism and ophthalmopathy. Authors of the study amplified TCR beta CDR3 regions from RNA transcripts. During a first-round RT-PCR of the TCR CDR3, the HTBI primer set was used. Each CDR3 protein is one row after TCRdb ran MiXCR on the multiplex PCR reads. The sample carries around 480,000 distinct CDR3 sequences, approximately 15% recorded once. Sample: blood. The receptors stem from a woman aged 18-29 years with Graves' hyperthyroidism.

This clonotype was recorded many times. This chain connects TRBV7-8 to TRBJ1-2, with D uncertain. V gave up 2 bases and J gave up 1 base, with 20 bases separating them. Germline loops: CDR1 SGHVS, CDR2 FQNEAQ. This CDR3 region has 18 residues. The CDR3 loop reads CASSLLGILTTFNYGYTF. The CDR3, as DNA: TGTGCCAGCAGCTTACTCGGTATTCTAACCACATTTAACTATGGCTACACCTTC.

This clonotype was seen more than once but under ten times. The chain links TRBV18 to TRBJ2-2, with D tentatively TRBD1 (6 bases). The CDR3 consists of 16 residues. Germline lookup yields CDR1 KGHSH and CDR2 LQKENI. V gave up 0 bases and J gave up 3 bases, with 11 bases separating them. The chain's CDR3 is CASSPPQGPYTGELFF. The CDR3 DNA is TGTGCCAGCTCACCACCTCAGGGGCCCTACACCGGGGAGCTGTTTTTT.

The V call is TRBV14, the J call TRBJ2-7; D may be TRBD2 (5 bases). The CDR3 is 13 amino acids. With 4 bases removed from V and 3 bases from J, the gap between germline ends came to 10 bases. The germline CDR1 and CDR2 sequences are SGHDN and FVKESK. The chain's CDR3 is CASSLSVGYEQYF. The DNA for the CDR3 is TGTGCCAGCAGCCTTAGCGTTGGCTACGAGCAGTACTTC.

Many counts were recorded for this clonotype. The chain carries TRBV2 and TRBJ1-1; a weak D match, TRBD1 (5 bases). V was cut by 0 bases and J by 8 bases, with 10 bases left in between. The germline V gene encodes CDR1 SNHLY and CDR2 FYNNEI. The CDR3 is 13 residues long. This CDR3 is CASSEARDGEAFF. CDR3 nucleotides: TGTGCCAGCAGTGAAGCAAGGGACGGCGAAGCTTTCTTT.

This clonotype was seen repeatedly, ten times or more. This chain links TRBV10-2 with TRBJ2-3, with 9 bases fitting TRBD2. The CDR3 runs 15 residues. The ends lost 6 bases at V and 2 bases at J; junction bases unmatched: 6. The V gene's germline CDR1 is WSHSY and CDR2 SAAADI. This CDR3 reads CASSTTSGFTDTQYF. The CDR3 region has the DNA TGCGCCAGCAGCACGACTAGCGGATTCACAGATACGCAGTATTTT.

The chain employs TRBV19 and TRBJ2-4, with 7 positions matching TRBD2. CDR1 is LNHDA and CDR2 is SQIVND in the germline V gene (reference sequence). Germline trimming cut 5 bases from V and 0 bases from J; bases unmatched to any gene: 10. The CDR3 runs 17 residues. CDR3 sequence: CASSGGERYLAKNIQYF. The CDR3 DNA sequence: TGTGCCAGTAGTGGGGGGGAGCGCTACTTAGCCAAAAACATTCAGTACTTC.

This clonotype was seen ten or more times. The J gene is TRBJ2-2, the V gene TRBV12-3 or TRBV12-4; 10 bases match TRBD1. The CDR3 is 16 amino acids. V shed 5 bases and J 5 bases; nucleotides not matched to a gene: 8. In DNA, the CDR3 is TGTGCCAGCAGTCTCCGGGACAGGGGAGGAACCGGGGAGCTGTTTTTT. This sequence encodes CASSLRDRGGTGELFF.

The CDR3 DNA sequence: TGTGCCAGCAGCCCCCTTAGGCGTGGAGAGACCCAGTACTTC. Translated, it gives CASSPLRRGETQYF. The rearrangement uses TRBV11-2 and TRBJ2-5, with no clear D. Germline CDR1 SGHAT, CDR2 FQNNGV. The CDR3 has 14 residues. Trimming removed 5 bases at V and 4 bases at J, with 14 bases between.

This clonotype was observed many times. CDR3 amino acids: CASSVLLAGAEDTQYF. The CDR3 nucleotides are TGTGCCAGCAGTGTGCTACTAGCGGGAGCTGAAGATACGCAGTATTTT. This sequence joins TRBV6-1 and TRBJ2-3; 11 nucleotides align to TRBD2. The CDR3 length is 16 residues. V trimming: 4 bases; J trimming: 5 bases; junction bases outside the gene matches: 8. Germline V CDR1 and CDR2: MNHNS, SASEGT.

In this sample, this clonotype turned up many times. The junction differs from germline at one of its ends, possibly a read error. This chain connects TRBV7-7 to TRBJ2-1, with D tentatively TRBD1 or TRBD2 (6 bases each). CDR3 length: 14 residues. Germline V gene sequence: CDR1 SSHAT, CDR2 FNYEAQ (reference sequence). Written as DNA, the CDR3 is TGTGCTAGCAGCTTAGGAGGGGGGTTGGATGAGCAGTTCTTC. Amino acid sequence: CASSLGGGLDEQFF.

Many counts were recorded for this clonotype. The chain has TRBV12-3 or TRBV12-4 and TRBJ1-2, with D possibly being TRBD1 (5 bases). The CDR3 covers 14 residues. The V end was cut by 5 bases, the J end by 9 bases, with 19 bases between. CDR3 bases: TGTGCCAGCAGTGTCCGGGACCGAGCTATGAGCTACACCTTC. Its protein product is CASSVRDRAMSYTF.

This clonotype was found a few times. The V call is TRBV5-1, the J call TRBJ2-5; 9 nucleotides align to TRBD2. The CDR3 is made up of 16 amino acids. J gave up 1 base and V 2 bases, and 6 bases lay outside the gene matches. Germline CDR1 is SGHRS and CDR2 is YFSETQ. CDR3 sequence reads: CASSLTVTSGQETQYF. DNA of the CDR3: TGCGCCAGCAGCTTAACCGTGACTAGCGGCCAAGAGACCCAGTACTTC.

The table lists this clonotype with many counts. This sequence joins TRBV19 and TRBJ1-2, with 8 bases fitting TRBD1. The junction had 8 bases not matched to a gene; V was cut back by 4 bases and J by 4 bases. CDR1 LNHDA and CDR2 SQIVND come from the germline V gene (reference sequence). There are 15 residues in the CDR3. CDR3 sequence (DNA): TGTGCCAGTAGTAGGTCAGGGGGCAAATTCTATGGCTACACCTTC. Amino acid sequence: CASSRSGGKFYGYTF.

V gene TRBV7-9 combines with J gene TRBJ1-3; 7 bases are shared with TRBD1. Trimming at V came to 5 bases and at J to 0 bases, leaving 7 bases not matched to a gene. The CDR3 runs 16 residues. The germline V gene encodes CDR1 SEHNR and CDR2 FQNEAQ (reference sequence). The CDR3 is CASSPKGQSSGNTIYF. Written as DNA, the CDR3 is TGTGCCAGCAGCCCCAAGGGACAGAGCTCTGGAAACACCATATATTTT.

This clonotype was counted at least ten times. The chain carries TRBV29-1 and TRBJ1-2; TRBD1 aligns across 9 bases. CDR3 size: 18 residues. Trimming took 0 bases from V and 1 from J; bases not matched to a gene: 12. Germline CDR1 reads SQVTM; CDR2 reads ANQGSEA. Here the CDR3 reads CSVEDDIRGTGHNYGYTF. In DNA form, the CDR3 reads TGCAGCGTTGAAGACGACATAAGGGGGACAGGGCATAACTATGGCTACACCTTC.

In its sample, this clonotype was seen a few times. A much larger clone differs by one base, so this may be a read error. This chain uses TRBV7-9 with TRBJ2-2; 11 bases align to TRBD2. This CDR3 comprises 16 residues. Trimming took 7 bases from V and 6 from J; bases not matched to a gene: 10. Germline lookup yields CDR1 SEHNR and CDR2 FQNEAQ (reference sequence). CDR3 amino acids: CASTPPLAGAAGELFF. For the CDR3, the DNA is TGTGCCAGCACCCCCCCACTAGCGGGAGCGGCCGGGGAGCTGTTTTTT.

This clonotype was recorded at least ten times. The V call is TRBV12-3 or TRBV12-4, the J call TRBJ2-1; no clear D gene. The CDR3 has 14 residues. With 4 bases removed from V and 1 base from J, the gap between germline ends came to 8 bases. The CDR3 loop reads CASSSDYSYNEQFF. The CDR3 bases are TGTGCCAGCAGTTCGGATTATTCCTACAATGAGCAGTTCTTC.

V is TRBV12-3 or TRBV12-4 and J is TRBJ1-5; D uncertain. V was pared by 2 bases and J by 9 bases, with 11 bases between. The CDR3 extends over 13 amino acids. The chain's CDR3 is CASSLFRVGPQHF. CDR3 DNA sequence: TGTGCCAGCAGTTTATTCCGGGTCGGGCCCCAGCATTTT.